This T cell receptor beta chain was captured by sequencing in a study of blood T cell repertoires in COVID-19. Trimming took off 6 bases at V and 1 base at J, with 25 bases between the two ends. This CDR3 is built from 18 residues. CDR1 is KGHSH and CDR2 is LQKENI in the germline V gene. Repertoires were generated with immunoSEQ multiplex PCR, while TCRdb's copy carries only in-frame clones and drops some. The table has approximately 380,000 clones, around 85% seen once. Sequenced: peripheral blood. The rearrangement links TRBV18 to TRBJ2-7; D is possibly TRBD1 (6 bases). This TCR was sampled from a woman aged 18-29 years with acute or convalescent COVID-19. CDR3 sequence reads: CASSRTPIGQQISYEQYF. The CDR3 nucleotides read TGTGCCAGCTCTCGAACCCCAATTGGACAGCAAATATCCTACGAGCAGTACTTC.